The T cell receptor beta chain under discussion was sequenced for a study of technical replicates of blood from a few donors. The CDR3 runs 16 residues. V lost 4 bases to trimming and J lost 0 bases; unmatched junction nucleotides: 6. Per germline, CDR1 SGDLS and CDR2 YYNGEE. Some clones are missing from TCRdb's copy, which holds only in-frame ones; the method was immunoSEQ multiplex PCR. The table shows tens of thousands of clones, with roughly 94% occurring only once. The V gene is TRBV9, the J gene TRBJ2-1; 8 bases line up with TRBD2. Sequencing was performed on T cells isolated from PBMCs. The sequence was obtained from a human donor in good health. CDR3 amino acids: CASSLSGRGSYNEQFF. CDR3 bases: TGTGCCAGCAGCTTAAGCGGGAGAGGCTCCTACAATGAGCAGTTCTTC.